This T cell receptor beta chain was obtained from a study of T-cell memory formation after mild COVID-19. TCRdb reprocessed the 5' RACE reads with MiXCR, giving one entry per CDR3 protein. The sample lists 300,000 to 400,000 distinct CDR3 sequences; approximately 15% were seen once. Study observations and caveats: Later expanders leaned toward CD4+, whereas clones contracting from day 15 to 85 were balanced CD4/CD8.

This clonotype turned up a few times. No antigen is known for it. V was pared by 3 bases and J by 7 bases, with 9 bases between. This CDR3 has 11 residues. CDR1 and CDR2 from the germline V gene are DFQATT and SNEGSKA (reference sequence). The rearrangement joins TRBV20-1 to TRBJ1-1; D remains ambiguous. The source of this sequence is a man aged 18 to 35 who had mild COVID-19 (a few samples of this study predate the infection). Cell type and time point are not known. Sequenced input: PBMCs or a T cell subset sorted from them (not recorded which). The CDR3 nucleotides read TGCAGTGCTAGCGTAAGACTTGAAGCTTTCTTT. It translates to CSASVRLEAFF.